These T cell receptor beta chains were read from a single sample in a study of cytomegalovirus exposure and HLA in healthy donors. The assay was immunoSEQ multiplex PCR, and TCRdb's table has in-frame clones only and misses some. In the table there are about 130,000 clones, about 73% of which are singletons. Input material: PBMCs. The receptors were gathered from a woman aged 60-75 years in good health and CMV-seropositive. CDR3s include the opening cysteine and the closing phenylalanine or tryptophan. The D gene is left open where the match is weak. The size entry is marked missing in some rows and otherwise reads once, few, many or a size class.

v_gene: TRBV7-3
abundance: NA
j_gene: TRBJ2-7
d_gene: TRBD2
CDR3nt: TGTGCCAGCAGCTCGGGACTAGCGGGAGACGAGCAGTACTTC
CDR3aa: CASSSGLAGDEQYF

v_gene: TRBV5-1
abundance: NA
j_gene: TRBJ1-1
d_gene: NA
CDR3nt: TGCGCCAGCAAAGCAGGGAACCCCTCGAACACTGAAGCTTTCTTT
CDR3aa: CASKAGNPSNTEAFF

v_gene: TRBV27
abundance: NA
j_gene: TRBJ1-1
d_gene: NA
CDR3nt: TGTGCCAGCAGTCCGAGCGCCGCGGACAGGAACACTGAAGCTTTCTTT
CDR3aa: CASSPSAADRNTEAFF

v_gene: TRBV9
abundance: NA
j_gene: TRBJ2-3
d_gene: TRBD2
CDR3nt: TGTGCCAGCAGCGTACTAGCGGGAGGGCCGCAGTATTTT
CDR3aa: CASSVLAGGPQYF

v_gene: TRBV28
abundance: NA
j_gene: TRBJ1-5
d_gene: TRBD1
CDR3nt: TGTGCCAGCACTCGCCGACAGGGGGCAACTCAGCCCCAGCATTTT
CDR3aa: CASTRRQGATQPQHF

v_gene: TRBV28
abundance: few
j_gene: TRBJ2-6
d_gene: NA
CDR3nt: TGTGCCAGCGCAGGGGCTGGGGCCAACGTCCTGACTTTC
CDR3aa: CASAGAGANVLTF

v_gene: TRBV2
abundance: few
j_gene: TRBJ2-3
d_gene: TRBD1
CDR3nt: TGTGCCAGCCTGTCGGGGACAGACACAGATACGCAGTATTTT
CDR3aa: CASLSGTDTDTQYF

v_gene: TRBV2
abundance: few
j_gene: TRBJ1-3
d_gene: NA
CDR3nt: TGTGCCAGCAGTGAATTAGGAGGGGTTAGCTCTGGAAACACCATATATTTT
CDR3aa: CASSELGGVSSGNTIYF

v_gene: TRBV19
abundance: once
j_gene: TRBJ2-5
d_gene: TRBD2
CDR3nt: TGTGCCAGTAGTATAACGGGAGCGGGGAACCAAGAGACCCAGTACTTC
CDR3aa: CASSITGAGNQETQYF

v_gene: TRBV6-6
abundance: few
j_gene: TRBJ2-4
d_gene: NA
CDR3nt: TGTGCCAGCAGTTACTCTGGGACTTCCCCCAACATTCAGTACTTC
CDR3aa: CASSYSGTSPNIQYF

v_gene: TRBV2
abundance: NA
j_gene: TRBJ2-5
d_gene: TRBD2
CDR3nt: TGTGCCAGCAGTGAAGAGAGGCTAGCGGGAGTTTTGGACTTC
CDR3aa: CASSEERLAGVLDF

v_gene: TRBV19
abundance: NA
j_gene: TRBJ1-2
d_gene: TRBD1
CDR3nt: TGTGCCAGCAGCCCGACAGGGACCCTTTCTAACTATGGCTACACCTTC
CDR3aa: CASSPTGTLSNYGYTF

v_gene: TRBV19
abundance: NA
j_gene: TRBJ1-5
d_gene: TRBD1
CDR3nt: TGTGCCAGTACCGGGACAGGGAATTATATAGGCAATCAGCCCCAGCATTTT
CDR3aa: CASTGTGNYIGNQPQHF

v_gene: TRBV28
abundance: NA
j_gene: TRBJ1-1
d_gene: NA
CDR3nt: TGTGCCAGCAGTTTAGGACGGGCGGGATCCACTGAAGCTTTCTTT
CDR3aa: CASSLGRAGSTEAFF

v_gene: TRBV6-5
abundance: NA
j_gene: TRBJ2-7
d_gene: TRBD2
CDR3nt: TGTGCCAGCAGTTACCGGCTAGCGGGAGGAACCTACGAGCAGTACTTC
CDR3aa: CASSYRLAGGTYEQYF

v_gene: TRBV5-1
abundance: NA
j_gene: TRBJ1-1
d_gene: TRBD1
CDR3nt: TGCGCCAGCAGCTTGGGAGGGACAGCGCGAGCTTTCTTT
CDR3aa: CASSLGGTARAFF

v_gene: TRBV9
abundance: NA
j_gene: TRBJ1-4
d_gene: TRBD1
CDR3nt: TGTGCCAGCAGCGCGGAACAGGGGGCGCGATGGGAAAAACTGTTTTTT
CDR3aa: CASSAEQGARWEKLFF

v_gene: TRBV28
abundance: NA
j_gene: TRBJ1-5
d_gene: NA
CDR3nt: TGTGCCAGCAGTCCAATCGGGACTCGCGTCCCCCAGCATTTT
CDR3aa: CASSPIGTRVPQHF

v_gene: TRBV5-1
abundance: NA
j_gene: TRBJ2-7
d_gene: TRBD1
CDR3nt: TGCGCCAGCAACCACCCTGGACAGGGGGAGGGCGAGCAGTACTTC
CDR3aa: CASNHPGQGEGEQYF

v_gene: TRBV6-1
abundance: few
j_gene: TRBJ1-1
d_gene: NA
CDR3nt: TGTGCCAGCAGTCCCCCCCTGAGTAATTCTGAAGCTTTCTTT
CDR3aa: CASSPPLSNSEAFF

v_gene: TRBV5-4
abundance: NA
j_gene: TRBJ2-1
d_gene: TRBD2
CDR3nt: TGTGCCAGCAGCCGCCTGCTAGCGGGAATTTCCAATGAGCAGTTCTTC
CDR3aa: CASSRLLAGISNEQFF

v_gene: TRBV9
abundance: once
j_gene: TRBJ2-1
d_gene: NA
CDR3nt: TGTGCCAGCAGCGTAGCCCTCTACAATGAGCAGTTCTTC
CDR3aa: CASSVALYNEQFF

v_gene: TRBV7-3
abundance: NA
j_gene: TRBJ2-7
d_gene: NA
CDR3nt: TGTGCCAGCAGCCACTACTACGAGCAGTACTTC
CDR3aa: CASSHYYEQYF

v_gene: TRBV5-1
abundance: NA
j_gene: TRBJ2-7
d_gene: NA
CDR3nt: TGCGCCAGCAGGATGACAAGTCTCAGCTCCTACGAGCAGTACTTC
CDR3aa: CASRMTSLSSYEQYF

v_gene: TRBV5-1
abundance: once
j_gene: TRBJ2-1
d_gene: TRBD2
CDR3nt: TGCGCCAGCAGCCTCGGACTAGCGGGAGCAGATAATGAGCAGTTCTTC
CDR3aa: CASSLGLAGADNEQFF

v_gene: TRBV7-3
abundance: NA
j_gene: TRBJ2-2
d_gene: TRBD2
CDR3nt: TGTGCCAGCAGCACCACCGGGAGGGGGACCGGGGAGCTGTTTTTT
CDR3aa: CASSTTGRGTGELFF

v_gene: TRBV28
abundance: NA
j_gene: TRBJ1-1
d_gene: NA
CDR3nt: TGTGCCAGCGGGAGGCCCGGGGGTTTAATCGGGAACACTGAAGCTTTCTTT
CDR3aa: CASGRPGGLIGNTEAFF

v_gene: TRBV9
abundance: few
j_gene: TRBJ2-7
d_gene: TRBD2
CDR3nt: TGTGCCAGCAGCGTAGGGTTCCGGGAGGGCCCCCACGAGCAGTACTTC
CDR3aa: CASSVGFREGPHEQYF

v_gene: TRBV5-5
abundance: NA
j_gene: TRBJ1-1
d_gene: TRBD1
CDR3nt: TGTGCCAGCAGCTTGGGTGGGACAGGGGTCACTGAAGCTTTCTTT
CDR3aa: CASSLGGTGVTEAFF

v_gene: TRBV5-1
abundance: NA
j_gene: TRBJ2-1
d_gene: TRBD2
CDR3nt: TGCGCCAGCAGCGTTATTGGGAGCGGGGCCTACAATGAGCAGTTCTTC
CDR3aa: CASSVIGSGAYNEQFF

v_gene: TRBV29-1
abundance: NA
j_gene: TRBJ2-7
d_gene: TRBD2
CDR3nt: TGCAGCGTGACCGGGACTAGCACAGGGCCCTACGAGCAGTACTTC
CDR3aa: CSVTGTSTGPYEQYF

v_gene: TRBV28
abundance: NA
j_gene: TRBJ1-2
d_gene: NA
CDR3nt: TGTGCCAGCAGTTCCCAATATGGCTACACCTTC
CDR3aa: CASSSQYGYTF

v_gene: TRBV5-1
abundance: NA
j_gene: TRBJ2-5
d_gene: TRBD1
CDR3nt: TGCGCCAGCAGACCGGGACAGCAAGAGACCCAGTACTTC
CDR3aa: CASRPGQQETQYF

v_gene: TRBV4-1
abundance: few
j_gene: TRBJ1-1
d_gene: NA
CDR3nt: TGCGCCAGCAGCCAAGATAAAGGGGCGAGGACTGAAGCTTTCTTT
CDR3aa: CASSQDKGARTEAFF

v_gene: TRBV29-1
abundance: NA
j_gene: TRBJ2-1
d_gene: TRBD2
CDR3nt: TGCAGCATAGGACTAGGCGCACCCAATGAGCAGTTCTTC
CDR3aa: CSIGLGAPNEQFF

v_gene: TRBV5-4
abundance: few
j_gene: TRBJ2-7
d_gene: NA
CDR3nt: TGTGCCAGCAGCTTGGCGGGTTCCAGCGAGCAGTACTTC
CDR3aa: CASSLAGSSEQYF

v_gene: TRBV5-1
abundance: NA
j_gene: TRBJ2-1
d_gene: TRBD2
CDR3nt: TGCGCCAGCACCCCGGGTAGCGGGAGTCTGAATGAGCAGTTCTTC
CDR3aa: CASTPGSGSLNEQFF

v_gene: TRBV21-1
abundance: NA
j_gene: TRBJ2-7
d_gene: NA
CDR3nt: TGTGCCAGCAGCAACGCGGACAGGGGGCAGCTAGAGCAGTACTTC
CDR3aa: CASSNADRGQLEQYF

v_gene: TRBV6-1
abundance: NA
j_gene: TRBJ2-7
d_gene: NA
CDR3nt: TGTGCCAGCAGTGAAAATCGGCTCGGGGGGCAGTACTTC
CDR3aa: CASSENRLGGQYF

v_gene: TRBV27
abundance: once
j_gene: TRBJ2-5
d_gene: TRBD2
CDR3nt: TGTGCCAGCAGTTTCGGGGGGAGTCGAGAGACCCAGTACTTC
CDR3aa: CASSFGGSRETQYF

v_gene: TRBV6-6
abundance: NA
j_gene: TRBJ2-1
d_gene: NA
CDR3nt: TGTGCCAGCAGAGCTCTAGAGAATGAGCAGTTCTTC
CDR3aa: CASRALENEQFF

v_gene: TRBV5-1
abundance: NA
j_gene: TRBJ2-5
d_gene: NA
CDR3nt: TGCGCCAGCAGCGAGGGAGGAATACGAGAGACCCAGTACTTC
CDR3aa: CASSEGGIRETQYF

v_gene: TRBV19
abundance: NA
j_gene: TRBJ2-5
d_gene: NA
CDR3nt: TGTGCCAGTAGTAACGGGGGAACACAGACCCAGTACTTC
CDR3aa: CASSNGGTQTQYF

v_gene: TRBV28
abundance: NA
j_gene: TRBJ2-3
d_gene: NA
CDR3nt: TGTGCCACCTCTGGGGGGAGCCTAACAGATACGCAGTATTTT
CDR3aa: CATSGGSLTDTQYF

v_gene: TRBV18
abundance: few
j_gene: TRBJ2-7
d_gene: NA
CDR3nt: TGTGCCAGCTCACCCACCGGCCTCGGGTCCTACGAGCAGTACTTC
CDR3aa: CASSPTGLGSYEQYF

v_gene: TRBV18
abundance: NA
j_gene: TRBJ1-3
d_gene: NA
CDR3nt: TGTGCCAGCTCACCACGAAACATCGGGGGAAACACCATATATTTT
CDR3aa: CASSPRNIGGNTIYF

v_gene: TRBV27
abundance: NA
j_gene: TRBJ2-7
d_gene: NA
CDR3nt: TGTGCCAGCAGTTTATCTGGGGACTTCCACTACGAGCAGTACTTC
CDR3aa: CASSLSGDFHYEQYF

v_gene: TRBV12-5
abundance: NA
j_gene: TRBJ2-3
d_gene: NA
CDR3nt: TGTGCTAGTGGTTTGGTCGGCGGGGCAGATACGCAGTATTTT
CDR3aa: CASGLVGGADTQYF

v_gene: TRBV28
abundance: few
j_gene: TRBJ2-1
d_gene: NA
CDR3nt: TGTGCCAGCAGTGACATCAATGAGCAGTTCTTC
CDR3aa: CASSDINEQFF

v_gene: TRBV6-5
abundance: NA
j_gene: TRBJ1-2
d_gene: NA
CDR3nt: TGTGCCAGCAGGCTGGACAGCAACTATGGCTACACCTTC
CDR3aa: CASRLDSNYGYTF

v_gene: TRBV28
abundance: NA
j_gene: TRBJ2-7
d_gene: TRBD1
CDR3nt: TGTGCCAGCAGCTCTCCGGGACAGGGGGCTTACGAGCAGTACTTC
CDR3aa: CASSSPGQGAYEQYF

v_gene: TRBV30
abundance: NA
j_gene: TRBJ1-5
d_gene: NA
CDR3nt: TGTGCCCGGAGTGTAGCAGGGTTGGTTCAGCCCCAGCATTTT
CDR3aa: CARSVAGLVQPQHF